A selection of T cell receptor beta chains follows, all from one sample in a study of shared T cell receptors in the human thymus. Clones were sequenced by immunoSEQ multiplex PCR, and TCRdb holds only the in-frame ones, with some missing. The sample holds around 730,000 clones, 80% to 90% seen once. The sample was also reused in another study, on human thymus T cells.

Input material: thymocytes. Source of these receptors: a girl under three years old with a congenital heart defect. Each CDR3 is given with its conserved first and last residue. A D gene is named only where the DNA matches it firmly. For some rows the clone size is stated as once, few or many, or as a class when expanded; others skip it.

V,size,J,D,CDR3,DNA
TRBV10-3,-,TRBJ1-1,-,CAISEYRQEMNTEAFF,TGTGCCATCAGTGAGTACCGACAGGAGATGAACACTGAAGCTTTCTTT
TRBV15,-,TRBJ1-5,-,CATSRDKGIGQPQHF,TGTGCCACCAGCAGAGATAAAGGAATCGGGCAGCCCCAGCATTTT
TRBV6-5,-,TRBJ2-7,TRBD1,CASSYLGDRAEQYF,TGTGCCAGCAGTTACTTGGGGGACAGGGCCGAGCAGTACTTC
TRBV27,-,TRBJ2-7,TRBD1,CASSRDRGLIEQYF,TGTGCCAGCAGTCGGGACAGGGGGCTCATCGAGCAGTACTTC
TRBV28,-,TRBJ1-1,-,CASSLSRRAAFF,TGTGCCAGCAGTTTATCTCGGCGGGCAGCTTTCTTT
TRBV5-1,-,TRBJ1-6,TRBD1,CASSLQGNPYNSPLHF,TGCGCCAGCAGCTTACAGGGGAATCCCTATAATTCACCCCTCCACTTT
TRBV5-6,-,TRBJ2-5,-,CASSSPKEVLKETQYF,TGTGCCAGCAGCTCACCCAAGGAGGTACTAAAAGAGACCCAGTACTTC
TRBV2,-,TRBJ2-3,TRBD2,CASSELLAGGLTDTQYF,TGTGCCAGCAGTGAATTACTAGCGGGGGGGCTGACAGATACGCAGTATTTT
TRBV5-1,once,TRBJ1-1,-,CASSPWRRVVNTEAFF,TGCGCCAGCAGCCCCTGGAGGAGGGTTGTGAACACTGAAGCTTTCTTT
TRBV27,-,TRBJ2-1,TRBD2,CASSSVAGGTYNEQFF,TGTGCCAGCAGTTCGGTAGCGGGGGGTACGTACAATGAGCAGTTCTTC
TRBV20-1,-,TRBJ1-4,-,CSASPSKPFF,TGCAGTGCTAGCCCGAGTAAACCGTTTTTT